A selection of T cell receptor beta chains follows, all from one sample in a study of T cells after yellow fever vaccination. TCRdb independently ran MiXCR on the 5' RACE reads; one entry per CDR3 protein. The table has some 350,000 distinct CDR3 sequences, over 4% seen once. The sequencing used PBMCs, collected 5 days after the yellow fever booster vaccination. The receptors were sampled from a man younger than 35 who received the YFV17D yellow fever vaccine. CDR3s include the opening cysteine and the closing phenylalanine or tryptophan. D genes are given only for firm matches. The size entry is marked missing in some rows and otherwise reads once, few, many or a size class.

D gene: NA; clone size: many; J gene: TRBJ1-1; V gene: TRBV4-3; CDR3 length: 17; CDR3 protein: CASSPPRAQSLNTEAFF; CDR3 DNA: TGCGCCAGCAGCCCACCCAGGGCACAAAGCCTGAACACTGAAGCTTTCTTT
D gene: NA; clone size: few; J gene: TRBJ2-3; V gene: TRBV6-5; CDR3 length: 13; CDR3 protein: CASSYAQGDTQYF; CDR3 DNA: TGTGCCAGCAGTTACGCACAGGGAGATACGCAGTATTTT
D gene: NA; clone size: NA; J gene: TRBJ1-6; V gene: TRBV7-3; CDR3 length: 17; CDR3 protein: CASSLLPVGENNSPLHF; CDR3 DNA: TGTGCCAGCAGCTTACTCCCAGTGGGGGAAAATAATTCACCCCTCCACTTT
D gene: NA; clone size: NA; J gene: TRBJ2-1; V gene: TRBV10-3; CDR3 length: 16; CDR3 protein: CAISESTSGLYNEQFF; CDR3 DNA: TGTGCCATCAGTGAGTCGACCAGCGGGCTCTACAATGAGCAGTTCTTC
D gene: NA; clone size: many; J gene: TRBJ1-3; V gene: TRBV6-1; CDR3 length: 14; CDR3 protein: CASSEAGPGNTIYF; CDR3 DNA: TGTGCCAGCAGTGAAGCAGGCCCCGGAAACACCATATATTTT
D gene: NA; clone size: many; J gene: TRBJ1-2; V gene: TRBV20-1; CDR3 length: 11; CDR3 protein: CSARVLYGYTF; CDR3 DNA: TGCAGTGCTAGAGTGCTCTATGGCTACACCTTC
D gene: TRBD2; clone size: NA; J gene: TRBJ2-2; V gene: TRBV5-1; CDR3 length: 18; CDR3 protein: CASSLIASSGAATGELFF; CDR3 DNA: TGCGCCAGCAGCTTAATCGCCTCTAGCGGGGCTGCCACCGGGGAGCTGTTTTTT
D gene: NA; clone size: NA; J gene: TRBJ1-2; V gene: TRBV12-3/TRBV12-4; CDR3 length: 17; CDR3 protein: CASSLGITDRAPGGYTF; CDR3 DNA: TGTGCCAGCAGTTTAGGTATCACCGACCGGGCGCCGGGTGGCTACACCTTC
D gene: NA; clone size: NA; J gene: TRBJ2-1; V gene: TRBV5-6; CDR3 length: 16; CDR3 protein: CASSLQGGSTYNEQFF; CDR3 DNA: TGTGCCAGCAGCTTGCAAGGGGGGTCGACTTACAATGAGCAGTTCTTC
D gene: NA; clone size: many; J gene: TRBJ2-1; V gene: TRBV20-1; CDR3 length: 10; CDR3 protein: CSARLNEQFF; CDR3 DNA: TGCAGTGCTCGGTTGAATGAGCAGTTCTTC
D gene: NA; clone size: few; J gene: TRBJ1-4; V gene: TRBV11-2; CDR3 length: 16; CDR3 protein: CASSRKPTGANEKLFF; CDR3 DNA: TGTGCCAGCAGCCGTAAACCGACAGGCGCGAATGAAAAACTGTTTTTT
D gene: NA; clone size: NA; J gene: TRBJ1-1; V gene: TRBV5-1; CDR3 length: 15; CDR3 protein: CASSQDSYGGTEAFF; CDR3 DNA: TGCGCCAGCAGCCAAGACAGTTACGGGGGCACTGAAGCTTTCTTT
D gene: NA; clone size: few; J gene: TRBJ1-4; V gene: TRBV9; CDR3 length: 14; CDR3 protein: CASSVGGGKEKLFF; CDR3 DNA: TGTGCCAGCAGCGTCGGAGGGGGAAAGGAAAAACTGTTTTTT
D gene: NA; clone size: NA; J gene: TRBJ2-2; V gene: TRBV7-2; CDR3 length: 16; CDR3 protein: CASSPTSRVNTGELFF; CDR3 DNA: TGTGCCAGCAGCCCGACTTCCAGGGTTAATACCGGGGAGCTGTTTTTT
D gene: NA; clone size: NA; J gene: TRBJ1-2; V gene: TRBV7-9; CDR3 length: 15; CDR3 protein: CASSQSENRDGGYTF; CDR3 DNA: TGTGCCAGCAGCCAATCGGAGAACAGGGATGGTGGCTACACCTTC
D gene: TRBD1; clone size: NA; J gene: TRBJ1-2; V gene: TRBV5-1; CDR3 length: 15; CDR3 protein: CASSLGQGYVYGYTF; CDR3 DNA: TGCGCCAGCAGCCTCGGACAGGGTTACGTATATGGCTACACCTTC
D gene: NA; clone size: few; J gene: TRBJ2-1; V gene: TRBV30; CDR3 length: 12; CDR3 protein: CASQLGGFEQFF; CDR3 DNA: TGTGCCTCACAACTGGGGGGCTTTGAGCAGTTCTTC